The 14 T cell receptor beta chains listed next were all sequenced from one sample in a study of OX40 agonist ivuxolimab in advanced cancers. Sequencing was performed with immunoSEQ multiplex PCR; in TCRdb, only in-frame clones are kept and a portion is missing. This table has fewer than 40,000 clones, 60% to 85% appearing once. Here the sequenced sample was CD4+ or CD8+ T cells sorted from blood, taken in a trial of the OX40 agonist ivuxolimab. The receptors come from an adult with an advanced solid tumor such as melanoma, head and neck, liver or kidney cancer.

V usage is TRBV5-1 and J usage is TRBJ2-3; 15 positions agree with TRBD2. Germline CDR1 reads SGHRS; CDR2 reads YFSETQ. The CDR3 has 17 amino acids. Unmatched junction bases numbered 8, after V lost 4 bases and J lost 5 bases. In nucleotides, the CDR3 is TGCGCCAGCAGCCCGACGGGACTAGCGGGGGGAAGAGATACGCAGTATTTT. Translating gives CASSPTGLAGGRDTQYF.

This clone has only one observation. The genes are TRBV21-1 and TRBJ1-2; TRBD1 is taken as the D call from the table, unchecked against the DNA. TRBV21-1 is flagged as a pseudogene. The CDR3 extends over 17 amino acids. CDR3 nucleotide sequence: TGTGCCAGCAGCATCCGAGTCGGGACAGTCAACGACTATGGCTACACCTTC. Its translation: CASSIRVGTVNDYGYTF.

The chain uses TRBV2 and TRBJ1-1; 7 bases map to TRBD1. This CDR3 has 13 residues. The V and J ends lost 6 bases and 9 bases, in that order; junction bases with no gene match: 10. Germline-derived CDR1 and CDR2 are SNHLY and FYNNEI. CDR3 protein: CASRTTGDGKAFF. CDR3 DNA: TGTGCCAGCAGAACAACAGGGGACGGGAAAGCTTTCTTT.

There are a few counts of this clone. This chain joins TRBV11-2 and TRBJ2-1; D might be TRBD2 (6 bases). V lost 4 bases to trimming and J lost 6 bases, with 13 bases between them. There are 14 residues in the CDR3. Per the germline V gene, CDR1 is SGHAT and CDR2 is FQNNGV. The CDR3: CASSWELSGNEQFF. The CDR3 DNA is TGTGCCAGCAGCTGGGAACTTAGCGGCAATGAGCAGTTCTTC.

The chain links TRBV5-1 to TRBJ1-2, with TRBD1 matching over 7 bases. Germline trimming cut 4 bases from V and 4 bases from J; bases unmatched to any gene: 10. The CDR3 is 15 residues long. Germline loops: CDR1 SGHRS, CDR2 YFSETQ. The CDR3 spells CASSDGDRVRYGYTF. The CDR3, as DNA: TGCGCCAGCAGCGACGGAGACAGGGTTCGCTATGGCTACACCTTC.

The chain couples TRBV5-1 to TRBJ2-3; TRBD2 matches at 8 bases. The germline V gene encodes CDR1 SGHRS and CDR2 YFSETQ. The CDR3 covers 15 residues. Losses at the gene ends were 3 bases for V and 4 bases for J; bases not matched to a gene: 7. The CDR3 region has the DNA TGCGCCAGCAGCTCTAATCCCGGGGGGGCAGATACGCAGTATTTT. Translated: CASSSNPGGADTQYF.

The chain is built from TRBV20-1 and TRBJ1-2; no reliable D call. This CDR3 region has 11 residues. Germline CDR1 and CDR2: DFQATT and SNEGSKA (reference sequence). Trimming shortened V by 6 bases and J by 8 bases, and 13 bases separated the two germline ends. CDR3 nucleotide sequence: TGCAGTGCAACGGACGGCGGAGGCTACACCTTC. As protein: CSATDGGGYTF.

This chain links TRBV5-5 with TRBJ2-1, with 14 nucleotides matching TRBD2. V trimming: 4 bases; J trimming: 9 bases; junction bases outside the gene matches: 9. CDR3 length equals 16 residues. The germline CDR1 and CDR2 sequences are SGHKS and YYEKEE (reference sequence). CDR3 bases: TGTGCCAGCAGCCAATCCGGGACTAGCGGGGGCGGTGAGCAGTTCTTC. It codes for CASSQSGTSGGGEQFF.

The chain joins TRBV5-1 to TRBJ1-4; 7 bases are shared with TRBD1. The CDR3 loop spans 14 amino acids. Germline V gives CDR1 SGHRS, CDR2 YFSETQ. With 5 bases clipped from V and 4 bases from J, the junction kept 5 bases outside the gene matches. CDR3 loop: CASRRDSSNEKLFF. In nucleotides, the CDR3 is TGCGCCAGCAGGCGGGACAGTAGTAATGAAAAACTGTTTTTT. Filled out from reference TRBV5-1 and TRBJ1-4, the complete variable domain reads KAGVTQTPRYLIKTRGQQVTLSCSPISGHRSVSWYQQTPGQGLQFLFEYFSETQRNKGNFPGRFSGRQFSNSRSEMNVSTLELGDSALYLCASRRDSSNEKLFFGSGTQLSVL.

The chain recombines TRBV7-2 with TRBJ2-1; tentative D call: TRBD1 (6 bases). V was clipped by 3 bases and J by 7 bases, with 16 bases between them. Germline CDR1 and CDR2: SGHTA and FQGNSA. The CDR3 is 15 amino acids. CDR3 DNA: TGTGCCAGCAGCTTGCTAGGGGGAGTGAAAAATGAGCAGTTCTTC. Translating gives CASSLLGGVKNEQFF.

This sequence joins TRBV2 and TRBJ1-5, with TRBD1 matching over 7 bases. Germline loops: CDR1 SNHLY, CDR2 FYNNEI. Losses at the gene ends were 6 bases for V and 6 bases for J; bases not matched to a gene: 8. The CDR3 sequence is 14 residues long. Here the CDR3 DNA reads TGTGCCAGCAGGAGGGAGGGGGCCTTTCAGCCCCAGCATTTT. Translated: CASRREGAFQPQHF.

The V call is TRBV5-6, the J call TRBJ2-6; the D is unclear. Germline CDR1 and CDR2: SGHDT and YYEEEE. V was trimmed by 0 bases and J by 3 bases, leaving 7 bases between them. The length of the CDR3 is 15 residues. The CDR3 nucleotides read TGTGCCAGCAGCTTGGAAAGGCTTGGGGCCAACGTCCTGACTTTC. Amino acid sequence: CASSLERLGANVLTF. The entire variable domain, with the rest obtained from reference TRBV5-6 and TRBJ2-6, is as follows: DAGVTQSPTHLIKTRGQQVTLRCSPKSGHDTVSWYQQALGQGPQFIFQYYEEEERQRGNFPDRFSGHQFPNYSSELNVNALLLGDSALYLCASSLERLGANVLTFGAGSRLTVL.

The chain is built from TRBV2 and TRBJ1-5; D remains unclear. The CDR3 sequence is 14 residues long. Trimming shortened V by 7 bases and J by 3 bases, and 13 bases separated the two germline ends. The germline gives CDR1 SNHLY, CDR2 FYNNEI. CDR3 sequence reads: CASKEASINQPQHF. The CDR3 region has the DNA TGTGCCAGCAAGGAGGCCAGCATCAATCAGCCCCAGCATTTT.

The chain links TRBV6-5 to TRBJ2-7; weak D call: TRBD1 (6 bases). In germline, CDR1 is MNHEY, CDR2 SVGAGI. The CDR3 is 11 amino acids. Trimming removed 6 bases at V and 7 bases at J, with 10 bases between. CDR3 coding DNA: TGTGCCAGCAGGAGACAGGCGGAGCAGTACTTC. The encoded protein is CASRRQAEQYF.